Listed below are T cell receptor beta chains from one sample, sequenced in a study of blood T cell repertoires in COVID-19. The repertoire was sequenced with immunoSEQ multiplex PCR; TCRdb's copy has only in-frame clones and lacks some. This table has about 150,000 clones, roughly four fifths appearing once. Sequencing was performed on peripheral blood. The origin of the receptors is a human donor with acute or convalescent COVID-19. The donor label of this sample is uncertain. CDR3s leave out the opening cysteine and the closing phenylalanine or tryptophan.

J gene	V gene	CDR3 protein
TRBJ2-7	TRBV4-3	ASSQDVRGTYEQY
TRBJ1-5	TRBV12-3/TRBV12-4	ASTTSGWNQH
TRBJ2-7	TRBV11-2	ASSSWDSSYEQY
TRBJ2-5	TRBV6-2/TRBV6-3	ASSPYGADSQETQY
TRBJ1-1	TRBV5-5	ASSPLGGGNTEAF
TRBJ1-1	TRBV19	ASASPHETIAEAF
TRBJ2-7	TRBV30	ACDGTGLSRGGYEQY
TRBJ1-2	TRBV5-6	ASSLRTGEGYT
TRBJ1-1	TRBV15	ATSRVQVTEAF
TRBJ1-5	TRBV19	ASSPGIGQPQH
TRBJ2-7	TRBV6-1	ASSEGSGPSYEQY
TRBJ2-7	TRBV5-1	ASSPTLTRRGGEQY
TRBJ1-2	TRBV6-5	ASSFDINYGYT
TRBJ1-1	TRBV30	AWRAGRKNTEAF
TRBJ2-1	TRBV5-1	ASSLELAGARNEQF
TRBJ1-5	TRBV10-1	ASLFGTQHSTGNQPQH
TRBJ1-2	TRBV4-1	ASSQAEYGYT
TRBJ1-1	TRBV7-2	ASSPQFEAF
TRBJ2-1	TRBV29-1	SVPGTGQHEQF
TRBJ2-3	TRBV18	ASSPFRTGKASDTQY
TRBJ1-4	TRBV7-2	ASSPDRGGEKLF
TRBJ2-5	TRBV27	ASSSRQGQGQETQY
TRBJ1-3	TRBV11-2	ASSLDFGSGNTIY
TRBJ1-1	TRBV3-1/TRBV3-2	ASSLGRILRNTEAF
TRBJ2-7	TRBV5-1	ASSLGPTRDEQY
TRBJ2-3	TRBV6-5	ASRETGGTDTQY
TRBJ1-5	TRBV14	ASSQECGQGVSYSNQPQH